This record concerns one TCR beta chain sequence. Its specificity is not known. This table comes from immunoSEQ multiplex PCR, and its TCRdb copy is limited to in-frame clones, with some not included. The sample includes roughly 100,000 clones, about 95% of them seen just once. Germline CDR1 and CDR2: SGDLS and YYNGEE. The CDR3 covers 15 residues. V lost 0 bases, J lost 7 bases, and 14 bases lay in between. Selected pancreatic ductal adenocarcinoma patients had undergone surgery without neoadjuvant therapy. This entry is derived from a study of T cells in pancreatic ductal adenocarcinoma. Study-level results: Compared with tumor, blood showed more total productive templates and roughly 8-fold more clonotypes.

Sequencing input: PBMCs. The genes are TRBV9 and TRBJ2-1; D uncertain. The TCR sequence derives from a human donor with pancreatic ductal adenocarcinoma. The CDR3 region has the DNA TGTGCCAGCAGCGTAGGAGGCGGAGCTGGTAATGAGCAGTTCTTC. Protein: CASSVGGGAGNEQFF.